This T cell receptor (beta chain) originates from a study of identical twins. Via MiXCR, TCRdb re-called the 5' RACE reads, giving one row per CDR3 protein. The table includes about 330,000 distinct CDR3 sequences, 9% to 15% detected once. The CDR3 totals 10 residues. Trimming stripped 4 bases from V and 9 bases from J, with 7 bases between. Germline assignment: CDR1 SQVTM and CDR2 ANQGSEA. The same specimen was also included in a second study, on yellow fever vaccine responses in identical twins.

Sequenced: CD8+ T cells sorted from blood. This receptor was obtained from a woman in her late teens or twenties in good health. The chain uses TRBV29-1 and TRBJ2-1; the D gene is possibly TRBD1 (5 bases). CDR3 amino acids: CSVVGVEQFF. CDR3 DNA: TGCAGCGTTGTAGGGGTTGAGCAGTTCTTC.